This entry lists 23 T cell receptor beta chains sequenced from one sample in a study of T cell responses to AZD1222 COVID-19 vaccine. TCRdb's table, derived via immunoSEQ multiplex PCR, lists solely in-frame clones and lacks some. Of some 200,000 clones in the sample, roughly nine tenths were seen once. The input for sequencing was peripheral blood, taken 28 days after the second AZD1222 dose. The receptors were sampled from an adult who received the AZD1222 COVID-19 vaccine.

The V call is TRBV6-2 or TRBV6-3, the J call TRBJ1-2; D not resolved. Trimming removed 2 bases at V and 2 bases at J, with 12 bases between. CDR1 and CDR2 (germline): MNHEY, SVGEGT. There are 15 residues in the CDR3. CDR3 sequence (DNA): TGTGCCAGCAGTTACGGGTCCGTTACCAACTATGGCTACACCTTC. This codes for CASSYGSVTNYGYTF.

V gene TRBV7-2 combines with J gene TRBJ2-3; 8 bases fit TRBD2. The CDR3 covers 17 residues. In germline, CDR1 is SGHTA, CDR2 FQGNSA. With V trimmed by 5 bases and J by 0 bases, 10 bases remained unmatched. CDR3 DNA sequence: TGTGCCAGCAGCCCCTGGGGAGCGGGGGTTAGCACAGATACGCAGTATTTT. This codes for CASSPWGAGVSTDTQYF.

The chain employs TRBV10-1 and TRBJ1-2; tentative D call: TRBD1 (5 bases). This CDR3 spans 11 amino acids. V was pared by 6 bases and J by 8 bases, with 10 bases between. The germline gives CDR1 WNHNN, CDR2 SYGVQD (reference sequence). In DNA form, the CDR3 reads TGCGCCAGCAGGCAGGGCAGGGGCTACACCTTC. This encodes CASRQGRGYTF.

The chain recombines TRBV12-3 or TRBV12-4 with TRBJ1-5; D not certain. The CDR3 is 13 residues long. Trimming left V 3 bases short and J 2 bases short, with 5 bases between. This chain's CDR3 is CASSLFGNQPQHF. The CDR3 nucleotides read TGTGCCAGCAGTTTGTTTGGCAATCAGCCCCAGCATTTT.

The chain recombines TRBV18 with TRBJ2-5, with 12 bases aligning to TRBD2. CDR1 and CDR2 (germline): KGHSH, LQKENI. Trimming at V came to 5 bases and at J to 2 bases, leaving 6 bases not matched to a gene. The CDR3 is 16 residues long. This chain's CDR3 is CASSSLAGGYQETQYF. CDR3 DNA sequence: TGTGCCAGCTCATCTCTAGCGGGAGGGTATCAAGAGACCCAGTACTTC.

V usage is TRBV2 and J usage is TRBJ1-6; tentatively, D is TRBD1 (5 bases). V lost 6 bases to trimming and J lost 6 bases, with 12 bases between them. Per germline, CDR1 SNHLY and CDR2 FYNNEI. The CDR3 runs 14 residues. The DNA of the CDR3 is TGTGCCAGCAGCCTCAGGGAAATTAATTCACCCCTCCACTTT. It codes for CASSLREINSPLHF.

The genes are TRBV6-5 and TRBJ1-2; TRBD1 is a possible D gene (6 bases). Looked up from germline, CDR1 is MNHEY and CDR2 is SVGAGI. V dropped 7 bases and J dropped 1 base, with 16 bases sitting between them. This CDR3 is 15 amino acids long. In DNA, the CDR3 is TGTGCCAGCACCTCTATCGGACAGCATAACTATGGCTACACCTTC. It specifies CASTSIGQHNYGYTF.

This sequence joins TRBV19 and TRBJ1-1, with TRBD1 identical over 9 bases. Germline V lookup: CDR1 LNHDA, CDR2 SQIVND (reference sequence). Trimming at V came to 5 bases and at J to 5 bases, leaving 6 bases not matched to a gene. The length of the CDR3 is 14 residues. CDR3 in DNA: TGTGCCAGTAGTTCCCGACAGGGGGGGACTGAAGCTTTCTTT. Protein product: CASSSRQGGTEAFF.

In its sample, this clone was seen once. The rearrangement uses TRBV5-1 and TRBJ2-1; TRBD2 agrees at 11 bases. The length of the CDR3 is 17 residues. The V gene's germline CDR1 is SGHRS and CDR2 YFSETQ. J was trimmed by 5 bases and V by 2 bases; bases with no gene match: 9. This CDR3 is CASSFRFSGRGDNEQFF. CDR3 in DNA: TGCGCCAGCAGCTTCCGATTTAGCGGGAGGGGCGACAATGAGCAGTTCTTC. Together with reference TRBV5-1 and TRBJ2-1, the CDR3 gives the full variable domain: KAGVTQTPRYLIKTRGQQVTLSCSPISGHRSVSWYQQTPGQGLQFLFEYFSETQRNKGNFPGRFSGRQFSNSRSEMNVSTLELGDSALYLCASSFRFSGRGDNEQFFGPGTRLTVL.

Ten or more counts support this clone. This chain uses TRBV29-1 with TRBJ1-1; possibly TRBD1 for D (6 bases). Germline V gene lookup returns CDR1 SQVTM and CDR2 ANQGSEA. Between the trimmed V and J ends, which lost 7 bases and 1 base, there was a span of 19 bases. CDR3 length: 15 residues. This CDR3 is CSAGPGARKNTEAFF. CDR3 bases: TGCAGCGCCGGCCCGGGGGCCCGTAAGAACACTGAAGCTTTCTTT.

The chain couples TRBV7-2 to TRBJ1-2; D possibly corresponds to TRBD1 (5 bases). The CDR3 covers 15 residues. Germline CDR1 reads SGHTA; CDR2 reads FQGNSA. Between the trimmed V and J ends, which lost 1 base and 4 bases, there was a span of 13 bases. This CDR3 reads CASSLGGQGLYGYTF. CDR3 nucleotide sequence: TGTGCCAGCAGCTTAGGGGGCCAGGGTCTCTATGGCTACACCTTC.

This rearrangement joins TRBV7-8 to TRBJ2-2; D may match TRBD1 or TRBD2 (7 bases each). The length of the CDR3 is 14 residues. Germline V gene data show CDR1 as SGHVS and CDR2 as FQNEAQ. Trimming left V 3 bases short and J 6 bases short, with 11 bases between. The CDR3 is CASSFAGGAGELFF. In nucleotides, the CDR3 is TGTGCCAGCAGCTTTGCAGGGGGGGCCGGGGAGCTGTTTTTT.

The genes are TRBV5-1 and TRBJ2-2, with a weak D call TRBD1 (6 bases). The germline gives CDR1 SGHRS, CDR2 YFSETQ. Trimming cost V 4 bases and J 0 bases, with 16 bases left between them. This CDR3 has 17 residues. In DNA, the CDR3 is TGCGCCAGCAGCATCGCCAGGGGAAGTTCGAACACCGGGGAGCTGTTTTTT. It specifies CASSIARGSSNTGELFF.

This clone was counted a single time. V and J are TRBV7-8 and TRBJ2-7, with 8 bases matching TRBD2. CDR3 length: 17 amino acids. Germline lookup yields CDR1 SGHVS and CDR2 FQNEAQ. V shed 3 bases and J 0 bases; nucleotides not matched to a gene: 10. In nucleotides, the CDR3 is TGTGCCAGCAGCTTTGTTTCGAGCGGGAGAGACTCCTACGAGCAGTACTTC. Translation: CASSFVSSGRDSYEQYF.

The CDR3 coding sequence is TGTGCCAGCAGCTTAATGGCGGAGCATGAGCAGTTCTTC. This translates into CASSLMAEHEQFF. The chain carries TRBV11-3 and TRBJ2-1; no firm D call. V lost 2 bases to trimming and J lost 8 bases, with 10 bases between them. Germline values: CDR1 SGHNT, CDR2 YENEEA. There are 13 residues in the CDR3.

V and J are TRBV3-1 (or the pseudogene TRBV3-2) and TRBJ2-7, with 9 bases that match TRBD2. The CDR3 is 20 amino acids. Germline V gives CDR1 LGHDT, CDR2 YNNKEL (reference sequence). V lost 0 bases, J lost 0 bases, and 15 bases stayed unmatched. The CDR3 DNA sequence: TGTGCCAGCAGCCAAGATCGATTGGGGTTAGCGGGGGCCCCCTCCTACGAGCAGTACTTC. This sequence encodes CASSQDRLGLAGAPSYEQYF.

The table lists this clone with a few counts. This chain links TRBV27 with TRBJ1-3; D not resolved. The CDR3 is 17 amino acids. V was shortened by 6 bases and J by 2 bases, with 20 bases between the two germline ends. In germline, CDR1 is MNHEY, CDR2 SMNVEV (reference sequence). CDR3 bases: TGTGCCAGCAGCCCCTCCGGCCCGGTTTTAACTGGAAACACCATATATTTT. Amino acids: CASSPSGPVLTGNTIYF.

The chain employs TRBV3-1 (or the pseudogene TRBV3-2) and TRBJ1-6; TRBD1 is a possible D gene (5 bases). Per germline, CDR1 LGHDT and CDR2 YNNKEL (reference sequence). Trimming shortened V by 4 bases and J by 10 bases, and 17 bases separated the two germline ends. The CDR3 has 15 residues. The CDR3: CASSRQGGVGSPLHF. The CDR3 nucleotides are TGTGCCAGCAGCCGCCAGGGAGGGGTCGGGTCACCCCTCCACTTT.

Worth noting for this clone: A junction end diverges from the germline sequence, so it may reflect a read error. The chain combines TRBV11-2 with TRBJ2-3, with a weak D call TRBD1 (6 bases). Germline CDR1 and CDR2: SGHAT and FQNNGV. CDR3 length: 13 residues. CDR3 sequence: CASSSATGSPSHF. The CDR3 nucleotides read TGTGCCAGCAGCTCAGCGACAGGTTCTCCTTCGCATTTT.

The J gene is TRBJ1-2, the V gene TRBV20-1; maybe TRBD1 (5 bases). The CDR3 spans 12 residues. Deletions cut 3 bases from V and 8 bases from J, with 13 bases between. Germline V gene sequence: CDR1 DFQATT, CDR2 SNEGSKA (reference sequence). The CDR3 here is CSASHQRGGYTF. CDR3 coding DNA: TGCAGTGCTAGTCATCAGAGGGGAGGCTACACCTTC.

The J gene is TRBJ2-3, the V gene TRBV10-3; 11 bases agree with TRBD2. The CDR3 is 17 amino acids. Germline lookup yields CDR1 ENHRY and CDR2 SYGVKD. V gave up 2 bases and J gave up 5 bases; unmatched junction bases: 9. Written as DNA, the CDR3 is TGTGCCATCAGTGAGCTCCCGACTAGCGGGAAGGTAGATACGCAGTATTTT. Translated: CAISELPTSGKVDTQYF.

V gene TRBV5-1 combines with J gene TRBJ2-1; the D gene is possibly TRBD2 (6 bases). This CDR3 contains 15 residues. Deletions cut 6 bases from V and 3 bases from J, with 16 bases between. The germline V gene encodes CDR1 SGHRS and CDR2 YFSETQ. The CDR3 DNA is TGCGCCAGCAACCCGGGAGCCTGGGGCTACAATGAGCAGTTCTTC. It specifies CASNPGAWGYNEQFF.

This chain uses TRBV4-1 with TRBJ1-1; 9 nucleotides agree with TRBD1. The CDR3 loop spans 16 amino acids. The germline V gene has CDR1 MGHRA and CDR2 YSYEKL. Trimming at V came to 1 base and at J to 5 bases, leaving 8 bases not matched to a gene. The CDR3 loop reads CASSQGGTGIETEAFF. The CDR3 region has the DNA TGCGCCAGCAGCCAAGGGGGGACAGGGATTGAAACTGAAGCTTTCTTT.